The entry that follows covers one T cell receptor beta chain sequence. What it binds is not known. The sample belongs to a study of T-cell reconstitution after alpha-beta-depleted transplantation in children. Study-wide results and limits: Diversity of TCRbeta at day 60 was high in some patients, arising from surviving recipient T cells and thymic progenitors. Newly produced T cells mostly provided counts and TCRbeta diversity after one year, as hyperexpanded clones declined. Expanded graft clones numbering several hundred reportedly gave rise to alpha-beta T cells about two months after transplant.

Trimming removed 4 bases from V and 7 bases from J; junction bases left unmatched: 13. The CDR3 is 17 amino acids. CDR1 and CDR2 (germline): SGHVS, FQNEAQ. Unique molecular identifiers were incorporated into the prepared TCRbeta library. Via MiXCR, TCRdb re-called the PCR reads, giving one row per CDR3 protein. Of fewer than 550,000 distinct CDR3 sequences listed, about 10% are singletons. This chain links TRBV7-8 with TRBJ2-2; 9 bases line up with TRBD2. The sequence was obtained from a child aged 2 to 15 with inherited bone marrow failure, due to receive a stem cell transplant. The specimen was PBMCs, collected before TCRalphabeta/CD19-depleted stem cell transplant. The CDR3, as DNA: TGTGCCAGCAGCTCGGGACTTAGCGGGAGCTTTGGCGGGGAGCTGTTTTTT. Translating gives CASSSGLSGSFGGELFF.